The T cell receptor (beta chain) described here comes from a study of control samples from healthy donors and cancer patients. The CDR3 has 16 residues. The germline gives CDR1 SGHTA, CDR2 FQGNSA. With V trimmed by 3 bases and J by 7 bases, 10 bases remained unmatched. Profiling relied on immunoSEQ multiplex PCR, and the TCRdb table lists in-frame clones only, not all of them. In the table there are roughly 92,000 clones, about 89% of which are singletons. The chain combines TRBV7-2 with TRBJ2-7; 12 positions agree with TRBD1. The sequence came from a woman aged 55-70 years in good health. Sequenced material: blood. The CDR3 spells CASSFGTGGSGREQYF. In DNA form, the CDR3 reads TGTGCCAGCAGCTTCGGGACAGGGGGCTCCGGGCGGGAGCAGTACTTC.